These 24 T cell receptor beta chains share one sample of origin, sequenced in a study of T cells of healthy individuals. TCRdb reprocessed the 5' RACE reads with MiXCR, giving one entry per CDR3 protein. Among about 53,000 distinct CDR3 sequences listed, approximately 15% were seen once. These receptors came from a human donor in good health.

This clonotype showed up just a few times. The chain couples TRBV7-9 to TRBJ2-2; D possibly corresponds to TRBD1 (6 bases). The ends were cut back, 5 bases at V and 6 bases at J, with 10 bases in the middle. The CDR3 is made up of 13 amino acids. Germline CDR1 reads SEHNR; CDR2 reads FQNEAQ (reference sequence). CDR3 sequence: CASSVTGSGELFF. The CDR3 nucleotides read TGTGCCAGCAGCGTCACAGGGTCCGGGGAGCTGTTTTTT.

At least ten counts were recorded for this clonotype. This chain joins TRBV11-2 and TRBJ2-1; TRBD1 matches at 7 bases. The CDR3 consists of 14 residues. Germline V gene data show CDR1 as SGHAT and CDR2 as FQNNGV. The junction had 13 bases not matched to a gene; V was cut back by 7 bases and J by 10 bases. In DNA, the CDR3 is TGTGCCAGCACCTCCTCGTACAGGGGCGGGGAGCAGTTCTTC. This gives the protein CASTSSYRGGEQFF.

This clonotype came up a few times. The V call is TRBV28, the J call TRBJ2-3; TRBD1 aligns across 9 bases. Losses at the gene ends were 6 bases for V and 6 bases for J; bases not matched to a gene: 7. Per the germline V gene, CDR1 is MDHEN and CDR2 is SYDVKM. The CDR3 is 14 residues long. CDR3 sequence: CASSQRQGVDTQYF. The CDR3 DNA reads as TGTGCCAGCAGCCAGAGACAGGGGGTGGATACGCAGTATTTT. Full variable domain (outside the CDR3, taken from reference TRBV28 and TRBJ2-3): DVKVTQSSRYLVKRTGEKVFLECVQDMDHENMFWYRQDPGLGLRLIYFSYDVKMKEKGDIPEGYSVSREKKERFSLILESASTNQTSMYLCASSQRQGVDTQYFGPGTRLTVL.

This clonotype was counted many times. This chain joins TRBV7-2 and TRBJ2-7; D may be TRBD2 (6 bases). V lost 5 bases, J lost 0 bases, and 17 bases lay in between. The germline V gene has CDR1 SGHTA and CDR2 FQGNSA. The CDR3 length is 16 residues. CDR3 sequence: CASSPWGSGSSYEQYF. In DNA form, the CDR3 reads TGTGCCAGCAGCCCCTGGGGTAGCGGAAGCTCCTACGAGCAGTACTTC. Using reference TRBV7-2 and TRBJ2-7 for the parts outside the CDR3, the full variable domain is GAGVSQSPSNKVTEKGKDVELRCDPISGHTALYWYRQSLGQGLEFLIYFQGNSAPDKSGLPSDRFSAERTGGSVSTLTIQRTQQEDSAVYLCASSPWGSGSSYEQYFGPGTRLTVT.

This clonotype was picked up a small number of times. The rearrangement joins TRBV20-1 to TRBJ2-3, with 10 nucleotides matching TRBD2. CDR3 size: 16 residues. Germline loops: CDR1 DFQATT, CDR2 SNEGSKA (reference sequence). The J segment lost 2 bases and the V segment lost 4 bases, leaving 9 bases of the junction unmatched. Here the CDR3 DNA reads TGCAGTGCTACGTTTCTACTAGCGGGACACACAGATACGCAGTATTTT. Amino acids: CSATFLLAGHTDTQYF.

This chain connects TRBV20-1 to TRBJ1-6; no definite D call. CDR3 size: 15 residues. The germline V gene has CDR1 DFQATT and CDR2 SNEGSKA (reference sequence). The germline V and J ends were trimmed by 5 bases and 0 bases, with 11 bases remaining between them. The CDR3 nucleotides are TGCAGTGCTTTTGCGGGAAGCTCCTATAATTCACCCCTCCACTTT. Its protein is CSAFAGSSYNSPLHF.

In its sample, this clonotype was seen many times. The chain links TRBV19 to TRBJ1-1; unclear D gene. The CDR3 totals 16 residues. The V gene lost 2 bases and the J gene lost 0 bases, with 13 bases spanning the gap. Germline values: CDR1 LNHDA, CDR2 SQIVND (reference sequence). The CDR3 coding sequence is TGTGCCAGTAGTATAACGGGTGGAACAATGAACACTGAAGCTTTCTTT. It codes for CASSITGGTMNTEAFF.

This clonotype was seen many times. V is TRBV6-6 and J is TRBJ2-5; D is possibly TRBD1 or TRBD2 (5 bases each). This CDR3 is 14 amino acids long. Germline loops: CDR1 MNHNY, CDR2 SVGAGI (reference sequence). Trimming removed 2 bases from V and 0 bases from J, with 7 bases in between. The CDR3 DNA is TGTGCCAGCAGTTACAAGGGACACCAAGAGACCCAGTACTTC. It encodes CASSYKGHQETQYF.

This clonotype was seen many times. The gene calls are TRBV6-2 or TRBV6-3 and TRBJ2-5; D is perhaps TRBD2 (6 bases). CDR1 is MNHEY and CDR2 is SVGEGT in the germline V gene. Trimming shortened V by 5 bases and J by 5 bases, and 15 bases separated the two germline ends. The CDR3 has 14 residues. CDR3 in amino acids: CASSPGLYVETQYF. The CDR3, as DNA: TGTGCCAGCAGTCCGGGACTGTATGTCGAGACCCAGTACTTC.

J is TRBJ2-3 and V is TRBV7-2; maybe TRBD2 (6 bases). The V gene lost 4 bases and the J gene lost 3 bases, with 14 bases spanning the gap. CDR1 and CDR2 (germline): SGHTA, FQGNSA. The CDR3 covers 15 residues. The CDR3 DNA is TGTGCCAGCAGCTCCCATAGCGGATCTACAGATACGCAGTATTTT. It codes for CASSSHSGSTDTQYF.

This chain uses TRBV25-1 with TRBJ2-4; D unclear. CDR1 and CDR2 from the germline V gene are MGHDK and SYGVNS. The CDR3 extends over 15 amino acids. Trimming took off 3 bases at V and 0 bases at J, with 9 bases between the two ends. The CDR3 loop is CASSDTKGAKNIQYF. CDR3 nucleotides: TGTGCCAGCAGTGATACGAAGGGAGCCAAAAACATTCAGTACTTC.

This clonotype was counted a few times. This chain links TRBV9 with TRBJ2-3, with TRBD2 identical over 8 bases. This CDR3 contains 14 residues. J gave up 4 bases and V 2 bases, and 3 bases lay outside the gene matches. CDR1 is SGDLS and CDR2 is YYNGEE in the germline V gene. CDR3 sequence: CASSVRLAPDTQYF. CDR3 nucleotides: TGTGCCAGCAGCGTTCGACTAGCGCCAGATACGCAGTATTTT.

This clonotype was picked up many times. The chain carries TRBV7-2 and TRBJ2-1, with 12 nucleotides matching TRBD2. The CDR3 is made up of 14 amino acids. The J segment lost 7 bases and the V segment lost 7 bases, leaving 5 bases of the junction unmatched. Germline-derived CDR1 and CDR2 are SGHTA and FQGNSA. The CDR3 loop is CASTLTSGSNEQFF. The CDR3 coding sequence is TGTGCCAGCACCTTGACTAGCGGGAGTAATGAGCAGTTCTTC.

This clonotype was recorded at least ten times. Sequence at one end of the junction differs from germline and may be a read error. The chain recombines TRBV2 with TRBJ1-5; the match to TRBD1 covers 12 bases. CDR3 length: 15 amino acids. In germline, CDR1 is SNHLY, CDR2 FYNNEI. In nucleotides, the CDR3 is TGTGCCAGCAGTGAGGGGACAGGGGGCAACCAGCCCCAGCATTTT. Protein sequence: CASSEGTGGNQPQHF.

This clonotype was seen many times. The V gene is TRBV20-1, the J gene TRBJ1-5; D is possibly TRBD1 (5 bases). Trimming pared 3 bases from V and 0 bases from J, leaving 12 bases between. The CDR3 length is 15 residues. Looked up from germline, CDR1 is DFQATT and CDR2 is SNEGSKA (reference sequence). The CDR3 nucleotides read TGCAGTGCTAGTGGAGGGACCTATAGCAATCAGCCCCAGCATTTT. Protein sequence: CSASGGTYSNQPQHF.

The chain combines TRBV29-1 with TRBJ1-6; D remains unclear. Per germline, CDR1 SQVTM and CDR2 ANQGSEA. V gave up 7 bases and J gave up 5 bases, with 15 bases separating them. The length of the CDR3 is 14 residues. The CDR3 bases are TGCAGCGCACGAACTGGGTCTAATAATTCACCCCTCCACTTT. This translates into CSARTGSNNSPLHF.

This clonotype was seen at least ten times. The rearrangement joins TRBV6-5 to TRBJ2-1, with TRBD1 matching 10 bases. V lost 5 bases and J lost 6; bases outside the gene matches: 10. The germline V gene encodes CDR1 MNHEY and CDR2 SVGAGI. This CDR3 contains 16 residues. The CDR3 sequence: CASSPAGTGARNEQFF. As DNA, the CDR3 is TGTGCCAGCAGTCCCGCCGGGACAGGGGCTCGCAATGAGCAGTTCTTC.

This clonotype came up many times. This chain links TRBV19 with TRBJ1-5; 12 positions match TRBD1. V lost 3 bases to trimming and J lost 2 bases; unmatched junction nucleotides: 8. Germline CDR1 LNHDA, CDR2 SQIVND (reference sequence). This CDR3 has 18 amino acids. CDR3 protein: CASSIGTGGVKGNQPQHF. The CDR3 DNA is TGTGCCAGTAGTATTGGGACAGGGGGCGTAAAGGGCAATCAGCCCCAGCATTTT.

This clonotype occurred many times. The chain links TRBV6-5 to TRBJ1-1, with D tentatively TRBD1 (5 bases). This CDR3 contains 12 residues. Looked up from germline, CDR1 is MNHEY and CDR2 is SVGAGI. V lost 2 bases, J lost 5 bases, and 6 bases lay in between. CDR3 region: CASSYGGTEAFF. The CDR3 DNA is TGTGCCAGCAGTTACGGGGGGACTGAAGCTTTCTTT.

The V call is TRBV6-6, the J call TRBJ2-7; tentatively, D is TRBD1 (6 bases). Trimming removed 8 bases from V and 0 bases from J, with 11 bases in between. CDR1 and CDR2 from the germline V gene are MNHNY and SVGAGI (reference sequence). The CDR3 spans 13 residues. The CDR3 sequence: CASGQGLSYEQYF. The CDR3, as DNA: TGTGCCAGCGGCCAGGGGCTCTCCTACGAGCAGTACTTC.

This chain joins TRBV6-1 and TRBJ2-3; 7 positions agree with TRBD1. This CDR3 spans 15 amino acids. V shed 5 bases and J 1 base; nucleotides not matched to a gene: 6. Germline CDR1 is MNHNS and CDR2 is SASEGT. CDR3 DNA: TGTGCCAGCAGTACGACAGGGATCGGCACAGATACGCAGTATTTT. As protein: CASSTTGIGTDTQYF.

There are a few counts of this clonotype. V is TRBV24-1 and J is TRBJ2-7; no firm D call. CDR1 is KGHDR and CDR2 is SFDVKD in the germline V gene. The CDR3 covers 14 residues. V was cut by 1 base and J by 3 bases, with 9 bases left in between. The CDR3 reads CATSDFKAYYEQYF. DNA of the CDR3: TGTGCCACCAGTGATTTCAAAGCTTACTACGAGCAGTACTTC.

This sequence joins TRBV14 and TRBJ2-2, with a weak D call TRBD2 (5 bases). The germline gives CDR1 SGHDN, CDR2 FVKESK. The V gene lost 0 bases and the J gene lost 3 bases, with 8 bases spanning the gap. The CDR3 spans 15 residues. The CDR3 region has the DNA TGTGCCAGCAGCCAAGAAGAGGAGGACACCGGGGAGCTGTTTTTT. Amino acids: CASSQEEEDTGELFF.

V and J are TRBV10-3 and TRBJ2-2, with TRBD1 matching over 7 bases. This CDR3 has 13 residues. Per the germline V gene, CDR1 is ENHRY and CDR2 is SYGVKD. With 2 bases clipped from V and 10 bases from J, the junction kept 4 bases outside the gene matches. CDR3 coding DNA: TGTGCCATCAGTGAGCCTAAGGGGGCGGAGCTGTTTTTT. This codes for CAISEPKGAELFF.